This T cell receptor (beta chain) was obtained from a study of T-cell memory formation after mild COVID-19. Whole-study context: Largely donor-specific sequence clusters came from a couple of donors.

Comment on this clonotype: Antigen specificity is unknown.

Study conclusions and caveats: Whether second-wave clones peaking at day 37 were SARS-CoV-2 specific went unconfirmed.

V shed 3 bases, J shed 4 bases, and the junction held 14 bases outside the gene matches. Looked up from germline, CDR1 is LNHNV and CDR2 is YYDKDF (reference sequence). This CDR3 region has 17 residues. Each CDR3 protein is one row after TCRdb ran MiXCR on the 5' RACE reads. Of about 240,000 distinct CDR3 sequences listed, more than 8% were seen once; the top ten hold more than 20%. The chain has TRBV15 and TRBJ1-2; 7 nucleotides agree with TRBD1. The sample taken for sequencing was PBMCs or a T cell subset sorted from them (not recorded which). This sequence was found in a man aged 18 to 29 who had mild COVID-19 (a few samples of this study predate the infection). Cell type and time point are not known. The CDR3 sequence is CATSSRTGASWGYGYTF. The CDR3, as DNA: TGTGCCACCAGCAGCCGGACAGGAGCCAGTTGGGGCTATGGCTACACCTTC.